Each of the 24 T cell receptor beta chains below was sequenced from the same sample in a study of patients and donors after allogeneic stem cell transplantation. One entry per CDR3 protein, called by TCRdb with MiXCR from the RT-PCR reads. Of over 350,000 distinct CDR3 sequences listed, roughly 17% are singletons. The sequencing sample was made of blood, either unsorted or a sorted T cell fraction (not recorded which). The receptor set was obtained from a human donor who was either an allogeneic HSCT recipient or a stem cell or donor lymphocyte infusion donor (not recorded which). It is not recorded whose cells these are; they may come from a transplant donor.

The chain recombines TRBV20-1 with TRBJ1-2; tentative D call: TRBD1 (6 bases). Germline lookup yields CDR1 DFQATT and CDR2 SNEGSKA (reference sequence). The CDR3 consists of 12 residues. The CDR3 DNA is TGCAGGGTTTCACAGGGTCTGAGGGGCTACACCTTC. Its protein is CRVSQGLRGYTF.

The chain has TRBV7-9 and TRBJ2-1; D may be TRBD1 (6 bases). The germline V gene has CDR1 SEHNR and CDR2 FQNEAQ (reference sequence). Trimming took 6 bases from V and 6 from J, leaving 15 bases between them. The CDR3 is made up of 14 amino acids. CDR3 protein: CASSHAGDFNEQFF. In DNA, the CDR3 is TGTGCCAGCAGTCACGCAGGGGATTTCAATGAGCAGTTCTTC.

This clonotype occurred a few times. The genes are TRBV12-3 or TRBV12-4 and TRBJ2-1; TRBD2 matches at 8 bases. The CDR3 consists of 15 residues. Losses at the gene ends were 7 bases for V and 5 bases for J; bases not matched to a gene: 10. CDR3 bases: TGTGCCAGCAACCCCACTGCGGGGGGCCACAATGAGCAGTTCTTC. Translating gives CASNPTAGGHNEQFF.

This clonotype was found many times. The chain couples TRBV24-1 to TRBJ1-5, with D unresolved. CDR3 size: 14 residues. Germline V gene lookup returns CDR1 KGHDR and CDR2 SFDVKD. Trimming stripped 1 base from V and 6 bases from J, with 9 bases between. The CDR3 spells CATSDFEAGQPQHF. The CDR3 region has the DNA TGTGCCACCAGTGATTTTGAGGCGGGTCAGCCCCAGCATTTT.

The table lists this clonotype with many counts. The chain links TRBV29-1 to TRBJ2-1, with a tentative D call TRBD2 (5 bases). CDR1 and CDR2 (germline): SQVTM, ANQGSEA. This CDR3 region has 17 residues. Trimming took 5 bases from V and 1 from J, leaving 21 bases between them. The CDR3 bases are TGCAGCGTTCATGTGAGTGGAGCGGATTCTTCCTACAATGAGCAGTTCTTC. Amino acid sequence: CSVHVSGADSSYNEQFF.

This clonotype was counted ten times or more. CDR3 nucleotide sequence: TGTGCCAGCAGTCGAGCGGGTCTAGCGGGGAGGACAGATACGCAGTATTTT. It codes for CASSRAGLAGRTDTQYF. The genes are TRBV12-3 or TRBV12-4 and TRBJ2-3, with 9 bases identical to TRBD2. The J segment lost 3 bases and the V segment lost 5 bases, leaving 12 bases of the junction unmatched. The CDR3 spans 17 residues.

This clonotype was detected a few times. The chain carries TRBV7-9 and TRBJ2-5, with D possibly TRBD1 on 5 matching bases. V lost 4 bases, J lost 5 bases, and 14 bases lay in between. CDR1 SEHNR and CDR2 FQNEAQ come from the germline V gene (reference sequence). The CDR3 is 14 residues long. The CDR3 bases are TGTGCCAGCAGCTACCCTGCGCCAGGGGAGACCCAGTACTTC. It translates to CASSYPAPGETQYF.

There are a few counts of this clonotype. The CDR3 DNA reads TGTGCCAGCAGTCTCCGGGTTCCTAAAGAGACCCAGTACTTC. Translating it yields CASSLRVPKETQYF. The rearrangement uses TRBV5-5 and TRBJ2-5; D gene unclear. V was shortened by 5 bases and J by 3 bases, with 14 bases between the two germline ends. The CDR3 is made up of 14 amino acids. Germline loops: CDR1 SGHKS, CDR2 YYEKEE (reference sequence). The whole variable domain, filled in from reference TRBV5-5 and TRBJ2-5, reads DAGVTQSPTHLIKTRGQQVTLRCSPISGHKSVSWYQQVLGQGPQFIFQYYEKEERGRGNFPDRFSARQFPNYSSELNVNALLLGDSALYLCASSLRVPKETQYFGPGTRLLVL.

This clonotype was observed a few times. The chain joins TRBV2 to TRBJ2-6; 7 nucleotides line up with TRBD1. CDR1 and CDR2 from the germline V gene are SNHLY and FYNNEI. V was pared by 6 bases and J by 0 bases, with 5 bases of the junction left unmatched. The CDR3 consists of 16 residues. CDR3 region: CASSPGTDSGANVLTF. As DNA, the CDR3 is TGTGCCAGCAGCCCCGGGACAGACTCTGGGGCCAACGTCCTGACTTTC.

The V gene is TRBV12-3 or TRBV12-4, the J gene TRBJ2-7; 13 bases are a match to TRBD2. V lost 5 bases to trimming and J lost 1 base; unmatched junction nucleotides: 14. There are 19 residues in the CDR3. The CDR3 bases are TGTGCCAGCAGTCGCCGGACTAGCGGGGGCCCGATAGGTTCCTACGAGCAGTACTTC. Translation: CASSRRTSGGPIGSYEQYF.

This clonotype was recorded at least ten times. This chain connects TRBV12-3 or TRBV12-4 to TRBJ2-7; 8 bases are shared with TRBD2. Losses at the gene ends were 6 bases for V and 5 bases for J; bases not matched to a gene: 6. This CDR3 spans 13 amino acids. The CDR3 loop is CASSLSGSNEQYF. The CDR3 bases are TGTGCCAGCAGCTTAAGCGGGAGTAACGAGCAGTACTTC.

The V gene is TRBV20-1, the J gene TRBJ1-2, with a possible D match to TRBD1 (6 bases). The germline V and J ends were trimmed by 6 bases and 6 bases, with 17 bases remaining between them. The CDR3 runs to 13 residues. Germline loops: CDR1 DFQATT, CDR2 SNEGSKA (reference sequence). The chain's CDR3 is CSASDRKGDGYTF. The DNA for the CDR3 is TGCAGTGCCTCTGACAGGAAAGGGGATGGCTACACCTTC.

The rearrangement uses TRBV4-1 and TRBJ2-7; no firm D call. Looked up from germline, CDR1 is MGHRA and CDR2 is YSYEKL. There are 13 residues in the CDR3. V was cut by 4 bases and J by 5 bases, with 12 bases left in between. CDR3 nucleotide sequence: TGCGCCAGCAGCCCGAGGTTCAGGAACGAGCAGTACTTC. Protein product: CASSPRFRNEQYF.

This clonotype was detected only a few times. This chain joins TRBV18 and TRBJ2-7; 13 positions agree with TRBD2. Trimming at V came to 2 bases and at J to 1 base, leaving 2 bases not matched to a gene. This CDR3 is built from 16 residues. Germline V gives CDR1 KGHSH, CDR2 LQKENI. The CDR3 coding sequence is TGTGCCAGCTCACCAAGGGGACTAGCGGGATCCTACGAGCAGTACTTC. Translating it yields CASSPRGLAGSYEQYF.

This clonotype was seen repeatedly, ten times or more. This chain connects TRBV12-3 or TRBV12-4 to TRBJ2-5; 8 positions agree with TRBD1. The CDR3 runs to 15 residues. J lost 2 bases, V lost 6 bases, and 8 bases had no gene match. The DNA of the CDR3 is TGTGCCAGCAGCACCGACAGGGGCTATCAAGAGACCCAGTACTTC. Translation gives CASSTDRGYQETQYF.

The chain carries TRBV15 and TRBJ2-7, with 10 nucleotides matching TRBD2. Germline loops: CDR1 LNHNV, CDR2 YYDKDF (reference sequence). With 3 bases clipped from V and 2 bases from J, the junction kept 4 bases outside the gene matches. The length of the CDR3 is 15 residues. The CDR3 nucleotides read TGTGCCACCAGCAGGATAACTAGCGGGGCCTACGAGCAGTACTTC. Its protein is CATSRITSGAYEQYF. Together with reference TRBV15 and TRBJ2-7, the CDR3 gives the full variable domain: DAMVIQNPRYQVTQFGKPVTLSCSQTLNHNVMYWYQQKSSQAPKLLFHYYDKDFNNEADTPDNFQSRRPNTSFCFLDIRSPGLGDTAMYLCATSRITSGAYEQYFGPGTRLTVT.

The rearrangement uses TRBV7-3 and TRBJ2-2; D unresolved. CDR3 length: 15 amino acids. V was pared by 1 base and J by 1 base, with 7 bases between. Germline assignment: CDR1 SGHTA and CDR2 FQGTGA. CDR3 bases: TGTGCCAGCAGCTTAATGCATTGGAACACCGGGGAGCTGTTTTTT. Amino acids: CASSLMHWNTGELFF. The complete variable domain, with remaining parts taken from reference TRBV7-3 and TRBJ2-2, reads GAGVSQTPSNKVTEKGKYVELRCDPISGHTALYWYRQSLGQGPEFLIYFQGTGAADDSGLPNDRFFAVRPEGSVSTLKIQRTERGDSAVYLCASSLMHWNTGELFFGEGSRLTVL.

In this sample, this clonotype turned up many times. CDR3: CASSFSHQPQHF. The CDR3 coding sequence is TGTGCCAGCAGTTTTTCCCATCAGCCCCAGCATTTT. The genes are TRBV12-3 or TRBV12-4 and TRBJ1-5; D gene ambiguous. V lost 3 bases to trimming and J lost 5 bases, with 5 bases between them. The CDR3 length is 12 residues.

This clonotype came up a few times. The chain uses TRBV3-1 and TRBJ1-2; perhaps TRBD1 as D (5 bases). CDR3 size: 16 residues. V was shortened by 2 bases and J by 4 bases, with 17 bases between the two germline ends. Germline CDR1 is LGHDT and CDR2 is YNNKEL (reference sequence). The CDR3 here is CASSQLPGPTGYGYTF. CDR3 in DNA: TGTGCCAGCAGCCAACTCCCCGGGCCAACAGGCTATGGCTACACCTTC.

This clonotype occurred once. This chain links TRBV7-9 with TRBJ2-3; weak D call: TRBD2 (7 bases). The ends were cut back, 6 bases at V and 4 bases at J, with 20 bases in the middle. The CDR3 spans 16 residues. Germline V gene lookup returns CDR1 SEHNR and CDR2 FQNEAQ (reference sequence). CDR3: CASSPWPGEGSDTQYF. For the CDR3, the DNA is TGTGCCAGCAGTCCTTGGCCAGGGGAGGGCTCAGATACGCAGTATTTT.

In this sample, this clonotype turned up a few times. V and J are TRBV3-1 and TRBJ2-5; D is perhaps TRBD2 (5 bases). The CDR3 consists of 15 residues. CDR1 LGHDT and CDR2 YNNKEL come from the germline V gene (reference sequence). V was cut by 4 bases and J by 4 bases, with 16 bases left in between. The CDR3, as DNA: TGTGCCAGCAGCCCCCAGAGGGTTGTCACAGAGACCCAGTACTTC. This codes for CASSPQRVVTETQYF.

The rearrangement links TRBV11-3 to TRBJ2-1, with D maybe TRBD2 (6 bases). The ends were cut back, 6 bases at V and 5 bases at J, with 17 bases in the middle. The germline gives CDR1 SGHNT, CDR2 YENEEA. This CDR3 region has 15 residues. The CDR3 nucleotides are TGTGCCAGCAGACATACCGGGACTGGACACAATGAGCAGTTCTTC. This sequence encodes CASRHTGTGHNEQFF.

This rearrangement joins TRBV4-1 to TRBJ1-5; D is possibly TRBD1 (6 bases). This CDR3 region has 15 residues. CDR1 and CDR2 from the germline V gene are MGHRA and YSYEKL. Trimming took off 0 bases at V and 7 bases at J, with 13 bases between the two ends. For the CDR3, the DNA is TGCGCCAGCAGCCAAGAGGGGCAGGGACACCAGCCCCAGCATTTT. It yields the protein CASSQEGQGHQPQHF.

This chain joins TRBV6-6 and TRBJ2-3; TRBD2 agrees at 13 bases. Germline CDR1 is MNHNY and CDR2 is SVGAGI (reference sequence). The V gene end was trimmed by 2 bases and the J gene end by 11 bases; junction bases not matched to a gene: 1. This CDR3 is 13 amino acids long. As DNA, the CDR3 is TGTGCCAGCAGTTACAGGACTAGCGGGGGGCAGTATTTT. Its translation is CASSYRTSGGQYF.